These T cell receptor beta chains were read from a single sample in a study of human T cells and chemical hapten exposure. TCRdb analysed the RACE reads with MiXCR anew, one entry per CDR3 protein. The table includes about 82,000 distinct CDR3 sequences, over 9.5% detected once. The source was whole blood, collected in connection with sensitization to the hapten diphenylcyclopropenone (DPC). The receptor set was obtained from a woman between 50 and 59 years old with alopecia areata. Some clones in this sample may be carry-over from other donors' samples. Both conserved end residues are part of each CDR3. The order of the fields is clone size, J gene, D gene, V gene, CDR3 DNA, CDR3 protein. D genes are given only for firm matches. Size values are once, few and many counts, or a class for expanded clones, and some rows have none.

>many|TRBJ2-2|NA|TRBV9
TGTGCCAGCAGCCGGTCCCTCCCAAACACCGGGGAGCTGTTTTTT
CASSRSLPNTGELFF
>few|TRBJ2-7|NA|TRBV7-9
TGTGCCACCCGGTCCGAGCAGTACTTC
CATRSEQYF
>NA|TRBJ2-2|NA|TRBV27
TGTGCCAGCAGTACTCAGGGGTTAAACACCGGGGAGCTGTTTTTT
CASSTQGLNTGELFF
>NA|TRBJ2-7|NA|TRBV10-2
TGCGCCAGCGGGGCTATCCCCCGATACGAGCAGTACTTC
CASGAIPRYEQYF
>many|TRBJ1-5|TRBD1|TRBV6-6
TGTGCCAGCAGTTACGGGACAGATAGCAATCAGCCCCAGCATTTT
CASSYGTDSNQPQHF
>many|TRBJ2-3|NA|TRBV3-1
TGTGCCAGCAGCCAAGAGTGGACTTCCACAGATACGCAGTATTTT
CASSQEWTSTDTQYF
>few|TRBJ2-7|NA|TRBV9
TGTGCCAGCAGCGTAGGAGTAAACCACGAGCAGTACTTC
CASSVGVNHEQYF
>few|TRBJ1-2|TRBD1|TRBV12-3/TRBV12-4
TGTGCCAGCAGCACAGGGGGAGGCTACACCTTC
CASSTGGGYTF
>NA|TRBJ2-7|TRBD2|TRBV30
TGTGCCTGGGCACTAGCGTCCTACGAGCAGTACTTC
CAWALASYEQYF
>NA|TRBJ1-5|NA|TRBV18
TGTGCCAGCTCACCAGCCCCCGGCAACAATCAGCCCCAGCATTTT
CASSPAPGNNQPQHF
>medium-sized|TRBJ2-5|TRBD2|TRBV7-2
TGTGCCAGCAGCTTCGGCGGGGGCCAAGAGACCCAGTACTTC
CASSFGGGQETQYF
>NA|TRBJ1-1|NA|TRBV28
TGTGCCAGCAGTTCTGGACAGAAAACTGAAGCTTTCTTT
CASSSGQKTEAFF
>few|TRBJ2-7|NA|TRBV7-9
TGTGCCAGCAGCTTAGATGGGGGGAATCACTACGAGCAGTACTTC
CASSLDGGNHYEQYF
>few|TRBJ2-7|NA|TRBV28
TGTGCCAGCAGACGACTAGGCTACGAGCAGTACTTC
CASRRLGYEQYF
>many|TRBJ2-1|TRBD2|TRBV18
TGTGCCAGCTCACCGGTAGCGGGTTCCTACAATGAGCAGTTCTTC
CASSPVAGSYNEQFF
>many|TRBJ1-2|NA|TRBV20-1
TGCAGTGCTACTGGACCGCTCTCTAACTATGGCTACACCTTC
CSATGPLSNYGYTF
>many|TRBJ2-7|TRBD2|TRBV20-1
TGCAGTGCCCAGGGGACTAGCGGGAACACCTACGAGCAGTACTTC
CSAQGTSGNTYEQYF
>NA|TRBJ2-1|TRBD1|TRBV5-4
TGTGCCAGCAGCCCCCTGGTGCCGGCCCCGGCCGGGGGACAGGCCTTTGGTGAGCAGTTCTTC
CASSPLVPAPAGGQAFGEQFF
>many|TRBJ1-5|NA|TRBV5-1
TGCGCCAGCAGCTACGGGGGGATGAGCAATCAGCCCCAGCATTTT
CASSYGGMSNQPQHF
>many|TRBJ2-7|TRBD2|TRBV19
TGTGCCAGTAGTATAGATCCGTTGGCGGGAGCCCCCTACGAGCAGTACTTC
CASSIDPLAGAPYEQYF
>many|TRBJ2-2|TRBD2|TRBV18
TGTGCCAGCTCACCACGCGGGGGGACCGGGGAGCTGTTTTTT
CASSPRGGTGELFF
>many|TRBJ2-6|NA|TRBV6-2/TRBV6-3
TGTGCCAGCAGCTTACCCAGGAGCTCTGGGGCCAACGTCCTGACTTTC
CASSLPRSSGANVLTF
>many|TRBJ1-1|TRBD1|TRBV28
TGTGCCAGCAGGGGAGGGACAGACACTGAAGCTTTCTTT
CASRGGTDTEAFF
>many|TRBJ2-1|NA|TRBV3-1
TGTGCCAGCAGCCCCCAGGGGACCTCCTACAATGAGCAGTTCTTC
CASSPQGTSYNEQFF
>NA|TRBJ2-1|TRBD1|TRBV6-6
TGTGCCAGCAGGCCAGGGGGCTGGGATGAGCAGTTCTTC
CASRPGGWDEQFF
>few|TRBJ2-3|NA|TRBV7-2
TGTGCCAGCACCCCTATGGTGGGAGTGGTGACAGATACGCAGTATTTT
CASTPMVGVVTDTQYF
>NA|TRBJ2-1|NA|TRBV7-2
TGTGCCAGCAGCCCAGGACCTCGGGTTGAGCAGTTCTTC
CASSPGPRVEQFF
>few|TRBJ2-3|TRBD1|TRBV6-6
TGTGCCAGCAGTTACTCACAGGGGCGCACAGATACGCAGTATTTT
CASSYSQGRTDTQYF
>many|TRBJ2-5|TRBD1|TRBV27
TGTGCCAGCAGTTTACGGGGGACAGGGAAAAACCAAGAGACCCAGTACTTC
CASSLRGTGKNQETQYF
>many|TRBJ2-2|NA|TRBV11-2
TGTGCCAGCAGCGAGGGGAGGTCCCTGGGGGAGCTGTTTTTT
CASSEGRSLGELFF
>many|TRBJ2-4|NA|TRBV12-3/TRBV12-4
TGTGCCAGCAGTTTACGAATGGACAAAAACATTCAGTACTTC
CASSLRMDKNIQYF
>many|TRBJ1-2|TRBD1|TRBV5-1
TGCGCCAGCAGCCCTACGACGGCGACAGGGTTATTCTATGGCTACACCTTC
CASSPTTATGLFYGYTF
>NA|TRBJ2-3|TRBD2|TRBV2
TGTGCCAGCGAAGGCGGGAGTACGCAGTATTTT
CASEGGSTQYF
>many|TRBJ2-7|NA|TRBV28
TGTGCCAGCAGTTTACGTAGGGGGTACTCCGAGCAGTACTTC
CASSLRRGYSEQYF
>many|TRBJ2-5|TRBD2|TRBV7-2
TGTGCCAGCAGCTTACAGCTAGCGGAACTAACTGAGACCCAGTACTTC
CASSLQLAELTETQYF
>few|TRBJ2-7|NA|TRBV3-1
TGTGCCAGCAGCCTCGGGAACTCCTACGAGCAGTACTTC
CASSLGNSYEQYF
>few|TRBJ1-4|NA|TRBV7-2
TGTGCCAGCAGCCTACAGACGAGTACAACTAATGAAAAACTGTTTTTT
CASSLQTSTTNEKLFF
>many|TRBJ2-7|NA|TRBV20-1
TGCAGTGCATATCGGGGTGAGGGAGAGGAGCAGTACTTC
CSAYRGEGEEQYF
>few|TRBJ2-3|TRBD1|TRBV29-1
TGCAGCGGGGACAGGGCCAGCACAGATACGCAGTATTTT
CSGDRASTDTQYF
>NA|TRBJ1-1|TRBD1|TRBV7-9
TGTGCCAGCAGCTTGGGGACAGGGGTGAACACTGAAGCTTTCTTT
CASSLGTGVNTEAFF
>NA|TRBJ2-7|TRBD1|TRBV27
TGTGCCAGACGGACAGGAGTCTACGAGCAGTACTTC
CARRTGVYEQYF
>NA|TRBJ2-7|TRBD2|TRBV6-5
TGTGCCAGCACTCTTAGCGGGAGTGGCGAGCAGTACTTC
CASTLSGSGEQYF
>many|TRBJ2-1|TRBD1|TRBV12-3/TRBV12-4
TGTGCCAGCAGCCCGACAGGGAACAACAATGAGCAGTTCTTC
CASSPTGNNNEQFF
>NA|TRBJ2-5|TRBD1|TRBV9
TGTGCCAGCAGCCCCACTGGGACAGAAGAGACCCAGTACTTC
CASSPTGTEETQYF
>NA|TRBJ2-7|TRBD2|TRBV18
TGTGCCAGCTCCCCTACGGGCGGGGGGCAATACGAGCAGTACTTC
CASSPTGGGQYEQYF